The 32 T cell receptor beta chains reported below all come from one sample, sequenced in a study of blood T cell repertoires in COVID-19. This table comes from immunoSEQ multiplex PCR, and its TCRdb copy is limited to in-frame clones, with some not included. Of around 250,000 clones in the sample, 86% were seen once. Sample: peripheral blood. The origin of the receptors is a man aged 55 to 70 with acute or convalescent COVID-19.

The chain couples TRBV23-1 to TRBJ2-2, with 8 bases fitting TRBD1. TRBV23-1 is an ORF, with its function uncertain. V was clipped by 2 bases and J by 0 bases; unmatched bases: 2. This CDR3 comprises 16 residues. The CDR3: CASSQKGQANTGELFF. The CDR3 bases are TGCGCCAGCAGTCAAAAGGGACAGGCGAACACCGGGGAGCTGTTTTTT.

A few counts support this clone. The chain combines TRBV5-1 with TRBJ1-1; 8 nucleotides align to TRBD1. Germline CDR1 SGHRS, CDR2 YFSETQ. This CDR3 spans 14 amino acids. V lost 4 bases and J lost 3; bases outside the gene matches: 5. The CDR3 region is CASSGGQAYTEAFF. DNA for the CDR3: TGCGCCAGCAGCGGGGGACAGGCCTACACTGAAGCTTTCTTT.

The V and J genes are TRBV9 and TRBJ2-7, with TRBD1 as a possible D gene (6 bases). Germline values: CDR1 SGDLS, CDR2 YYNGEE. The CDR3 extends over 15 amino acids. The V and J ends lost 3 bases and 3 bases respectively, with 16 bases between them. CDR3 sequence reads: CASSATGGASYEQYF. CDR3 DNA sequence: TGTGCCAGCAGCGCGACTGGGGGCGCGAGCTACGAGCAGTACTTC.

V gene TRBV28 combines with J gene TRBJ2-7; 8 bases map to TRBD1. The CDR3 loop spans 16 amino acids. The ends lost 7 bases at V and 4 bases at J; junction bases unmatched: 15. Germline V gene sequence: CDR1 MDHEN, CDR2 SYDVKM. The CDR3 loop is CASKLRAGTGLYEQYF. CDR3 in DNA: TGTGCCAGCAAACTCCGGGCCGGGACAGGCCTATACGAGCAGTACTTC.

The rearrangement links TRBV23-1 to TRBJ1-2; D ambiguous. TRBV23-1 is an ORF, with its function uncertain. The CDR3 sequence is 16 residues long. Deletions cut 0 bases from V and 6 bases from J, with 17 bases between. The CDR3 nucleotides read TGCGCCAGCAGTCAATCAGGAGGGCTTGGGTTTGATGGCTACACCTTC. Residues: CASSQSGGLGFDGYTF.

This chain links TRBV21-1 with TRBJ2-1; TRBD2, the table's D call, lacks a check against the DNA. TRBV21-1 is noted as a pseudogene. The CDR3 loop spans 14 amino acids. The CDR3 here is CASSTGDSYNEQFF. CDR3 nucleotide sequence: TGTGCCAGCAGCACGGGGGACTCCTACAATGAGCAGTTCTTC.

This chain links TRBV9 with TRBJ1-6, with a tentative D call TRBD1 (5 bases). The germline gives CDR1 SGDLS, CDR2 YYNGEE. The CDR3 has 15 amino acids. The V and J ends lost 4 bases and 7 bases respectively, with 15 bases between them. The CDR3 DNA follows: TGTGCCAGCAGCCCGATGTACAAGGGGAATTCACCCCTCCACTTT. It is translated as CASSPMYKGNSPLHF.

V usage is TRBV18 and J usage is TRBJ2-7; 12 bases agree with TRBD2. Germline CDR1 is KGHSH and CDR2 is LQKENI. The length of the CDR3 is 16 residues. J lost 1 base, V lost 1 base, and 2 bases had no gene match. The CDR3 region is CASSPLTSGGSYEQYF. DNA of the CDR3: TGTGCCAGCTCACCACTGACTAGCGGGGGTTCCTACGAGCAGTACTTC.

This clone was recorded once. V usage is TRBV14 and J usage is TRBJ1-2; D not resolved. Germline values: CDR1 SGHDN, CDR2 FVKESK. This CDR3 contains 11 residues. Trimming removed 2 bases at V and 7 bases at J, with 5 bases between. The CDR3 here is CASSQHGGYTF. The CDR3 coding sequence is TGTGCCAGCAGCCAACACGGTGGCTACACCTTC.

CDR3 in DNA: TGCGCCAGCAGTGAAGGGGGTGGGGGTTACAATGAGCAGTTCTTC. The encoded protein is CASSEGGGGYNEQFF. V gene TRBV10-1 combines with J gene TRBJ2-1; D may be TRBD1 (6 bases). The CDR3 extends over 15 amino acids. From germline, CDR1 is WNHNN and CDR2 SYGVQD (reference sequence). V gave up 3 bases and J gave up 4 bases, with 13 bases separating them.

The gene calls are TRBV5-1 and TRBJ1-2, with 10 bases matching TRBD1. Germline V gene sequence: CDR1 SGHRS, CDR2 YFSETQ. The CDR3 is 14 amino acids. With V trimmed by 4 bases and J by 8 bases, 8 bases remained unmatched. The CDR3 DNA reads TGCGCCAGCAGCGGAGGACAGGGGGTGAGCGGCTACACCTTC. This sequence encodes CASSGGQGVSGYTF.

Here the CDR3 reads CASSQRPTVRETNEQFF. CDR3 nucleotide sequence: TGTGCCAGCAGCCAACGTCCCACGGTGCGGGAAACCAATGAGCAGTTCTTC. The gene calls are TRBV4-2 and TRBJ2-1; D possibly corresponds to TRBD2 (6 bases). Germline V gene sequence: CDR1 LGHNA, CDR2 YNFKEQ. V lost 2 bases to trimming and J lost 6 bases, with 20 bases between them. This CDR3 spans 17 amino acids.

The CDR3, as DNA: TGCGCCAGCAGCTTGGACCAGGGTTGGACACCCCTCCACTTT. The encoded protein is CASSLDQGWTPLHF. The chain uses TRBV5-1 and TRBJ1-6, with D possibly TRBD1 on 5 matching bases. V was trimmed by 0 bases and J by 11 bases, leaving 12 bases between them. Germline V gives CDR1 SGHRS, CDR2 YFSETQ. This CDR3 contains 14 residues.

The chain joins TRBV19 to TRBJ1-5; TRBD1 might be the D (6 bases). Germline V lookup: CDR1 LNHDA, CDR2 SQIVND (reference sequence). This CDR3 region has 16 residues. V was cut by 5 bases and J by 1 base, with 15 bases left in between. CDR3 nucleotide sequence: TGTGCCAGTAGTGAGTGGGGGACACTGAGCAATCAGCCCCAGCATTTT. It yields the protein CASSEWGTLSNQPQHF.

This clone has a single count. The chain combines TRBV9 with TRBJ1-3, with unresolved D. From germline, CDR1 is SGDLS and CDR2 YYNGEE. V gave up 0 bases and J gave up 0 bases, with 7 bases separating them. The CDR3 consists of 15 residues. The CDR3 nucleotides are TGTGCCAGCAGCGTAGGGCCCGCCTCTGGAAACACCATATATTTT. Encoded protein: CASSVGPASGNTIYF.

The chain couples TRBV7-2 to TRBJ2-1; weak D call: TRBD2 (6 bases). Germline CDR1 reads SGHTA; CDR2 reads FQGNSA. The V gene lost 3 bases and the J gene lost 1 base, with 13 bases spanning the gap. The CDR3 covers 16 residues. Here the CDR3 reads CASSFPGGLSYNEQFF. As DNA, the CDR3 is TGTGCCAGCAGCTTCCCCGGGGGTTTGTCCTACAATGAGCAGTTCTTC. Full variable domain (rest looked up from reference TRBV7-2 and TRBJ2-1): GAGVSQSPSNKVTEKGKDVELRCDPISGHTALYWYRQSLGQGLEFLIYFQGNSAPDKSGLPSDRFSAERTGGSVSTLTIQRTQQEDSAVYLCASSFPGGLSYNEQFFGPGTRLTVL.

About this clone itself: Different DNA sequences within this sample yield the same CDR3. The CDR3 coding sequence is TGTGCCAGCAGTACAACAGGGGTGAACACTGAAGCTTTCTTT. Translated: CASSTTGVNTEAFF. V gene TRBV28 combines with J gene TRBJ1-1; 7 positions match TRBD1. There are 14 residues in the CDR3. J gave up 0 bases and V 5 bases, and 3 bases lay outside the gene matches. Per the germline V gene, CDR1 is MDHEN and CDR2 is SYDVKM.

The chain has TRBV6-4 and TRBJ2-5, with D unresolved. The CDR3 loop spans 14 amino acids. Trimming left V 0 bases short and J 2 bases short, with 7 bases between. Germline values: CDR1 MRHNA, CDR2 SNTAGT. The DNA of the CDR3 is TGTGCCAGCAGTGACTCTTCGGTACAAGAGACCCAGTACTTC. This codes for CASSDSSVQETQYF.

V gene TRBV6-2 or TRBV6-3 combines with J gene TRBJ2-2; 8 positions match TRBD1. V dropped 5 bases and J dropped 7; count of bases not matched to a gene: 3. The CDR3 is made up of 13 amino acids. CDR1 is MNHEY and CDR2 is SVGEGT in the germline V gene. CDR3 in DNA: TGTGCCAGCAGTGCGACAGGGGTCGGGGAGCTGTTTTTT. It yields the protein CASSATGVGELFF.

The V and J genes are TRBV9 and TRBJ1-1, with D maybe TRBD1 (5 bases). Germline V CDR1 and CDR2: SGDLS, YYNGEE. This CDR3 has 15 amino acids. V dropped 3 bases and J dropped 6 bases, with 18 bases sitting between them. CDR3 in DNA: TGTGCCAGCAGCGCCCGATCTCAGGGTGTCGCTGAAGCTTTCTTT. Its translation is CASSARSQGVAEAFF.

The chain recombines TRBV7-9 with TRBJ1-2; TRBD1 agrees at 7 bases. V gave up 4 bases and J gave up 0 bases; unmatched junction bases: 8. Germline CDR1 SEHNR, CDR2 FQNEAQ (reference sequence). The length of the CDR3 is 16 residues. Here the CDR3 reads CASSSRGGITNYGYTF. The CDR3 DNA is TGTGCCAGCAGCTCCAGAGGGGGCATAACTAACTATGGCTACACCTTC.

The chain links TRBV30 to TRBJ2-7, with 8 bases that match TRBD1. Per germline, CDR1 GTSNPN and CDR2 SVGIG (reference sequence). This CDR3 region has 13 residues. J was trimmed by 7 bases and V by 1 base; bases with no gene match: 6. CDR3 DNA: TGTGCCTGGAGTGGCCAGGGGGCGGGGGAGCAGTACTTC. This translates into CAWSGQGAGEQYF.

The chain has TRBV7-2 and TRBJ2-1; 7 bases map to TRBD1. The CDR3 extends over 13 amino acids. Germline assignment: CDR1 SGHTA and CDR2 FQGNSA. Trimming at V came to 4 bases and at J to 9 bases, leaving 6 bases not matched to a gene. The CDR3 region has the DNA TGTGCCAGCAGCTCCCAGGGGGTGGGTGAGCAGTTCTTC. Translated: CASSSQGVGEQFF. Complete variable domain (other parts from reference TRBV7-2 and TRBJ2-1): GAGVSQSPSNKVTEKGKDVELRCDPISGHTALYWYRQSLGQGLEFLIYFQGNSAPDKSGLPSDRFSAERTGGSVSTLTIQRTQQEDSAVYLCASSSQGVGEQFFGPGTRLTVL.

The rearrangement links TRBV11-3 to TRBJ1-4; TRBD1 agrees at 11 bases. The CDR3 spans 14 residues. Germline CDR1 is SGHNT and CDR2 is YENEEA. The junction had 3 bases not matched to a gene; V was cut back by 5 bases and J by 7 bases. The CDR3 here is CASSPGTGGEKLFF. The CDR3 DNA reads TGTGCCAGCAGCCCCGGGACAGGGGGTGAAAAACTGTTTTTT.

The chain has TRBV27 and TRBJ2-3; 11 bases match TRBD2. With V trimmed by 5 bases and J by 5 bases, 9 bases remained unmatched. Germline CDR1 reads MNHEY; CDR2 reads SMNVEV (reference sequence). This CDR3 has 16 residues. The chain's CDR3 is CASSVLAGGGGDTQYF. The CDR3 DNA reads TGTGCCAGCAGTGTCCTAGCGGGAGGAGGAGGAGATACGCAGTATTTT.

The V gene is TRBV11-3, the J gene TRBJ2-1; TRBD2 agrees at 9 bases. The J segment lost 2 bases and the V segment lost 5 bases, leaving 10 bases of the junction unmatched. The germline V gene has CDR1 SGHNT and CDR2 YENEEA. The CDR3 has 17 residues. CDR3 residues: CASSARGLAGTYNEQFF. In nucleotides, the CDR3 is TGTGCCAGCAGCGCGCGCGGCCTAGCGGGAACCTACAATGAGCAGTTCTTC.

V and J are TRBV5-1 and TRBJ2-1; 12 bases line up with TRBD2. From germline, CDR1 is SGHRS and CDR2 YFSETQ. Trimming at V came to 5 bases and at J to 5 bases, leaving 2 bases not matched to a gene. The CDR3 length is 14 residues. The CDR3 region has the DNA TGCGCCAGCAGACTAGCGGGAGGTAACAATGAGCAGTTCTTC. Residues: CASRLAGGNNEQFF. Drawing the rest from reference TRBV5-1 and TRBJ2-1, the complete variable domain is KAGVTQTPRYLIKTRGQQVTLSCSPISGHRSVSWYQQTPGQGLQFLFEYFSETQRNKGNFPGRFSGRQFSNSRSEMNVSTLELGDSALYLCASRLAGGNNEQFFGPGTRLTVL.

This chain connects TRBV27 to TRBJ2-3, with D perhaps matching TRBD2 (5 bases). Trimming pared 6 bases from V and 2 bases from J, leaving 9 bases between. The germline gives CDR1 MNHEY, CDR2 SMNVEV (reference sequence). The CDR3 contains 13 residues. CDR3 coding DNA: TGTGCCAGCAGGGACTTAATCACAGATACGCAGTATTTT. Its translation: CASRDLITDTQYF.

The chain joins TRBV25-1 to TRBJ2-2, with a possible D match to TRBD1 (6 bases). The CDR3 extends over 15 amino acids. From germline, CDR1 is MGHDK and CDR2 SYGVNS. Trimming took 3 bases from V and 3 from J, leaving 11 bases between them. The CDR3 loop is CASSDPRGYTGELFF. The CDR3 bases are TGTGCCAGCAGTGACCCCAGGGGTTACACCGGGGAGCTGTTTTTT.

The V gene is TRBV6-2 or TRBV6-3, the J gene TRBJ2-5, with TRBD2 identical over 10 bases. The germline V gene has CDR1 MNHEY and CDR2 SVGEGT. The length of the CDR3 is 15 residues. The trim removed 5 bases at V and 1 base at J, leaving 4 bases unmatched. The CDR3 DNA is TGTGCCAGCAGTAAACTAGCGGGGCTCCAAGAGACCCAGTACTTC. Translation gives CASSKLAGLQETQYF.

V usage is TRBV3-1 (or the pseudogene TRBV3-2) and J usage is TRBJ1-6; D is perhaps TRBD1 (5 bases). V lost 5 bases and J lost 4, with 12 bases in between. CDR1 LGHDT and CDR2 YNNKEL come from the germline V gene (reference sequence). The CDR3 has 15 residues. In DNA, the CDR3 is TGTGCCAGCAGCTTTCAGGACAAGTATAATTCACCCCTCCACTTT. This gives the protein CASSFQDKYNSPLHF.

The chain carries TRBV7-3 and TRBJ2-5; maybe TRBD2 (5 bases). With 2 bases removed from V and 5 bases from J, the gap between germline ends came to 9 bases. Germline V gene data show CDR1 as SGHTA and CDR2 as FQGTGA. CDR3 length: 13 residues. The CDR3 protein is CASSLGRDETQYF. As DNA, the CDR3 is TGTGCCAGCAGCTTAGGACGGGATGAGACCCAGTACTTC.